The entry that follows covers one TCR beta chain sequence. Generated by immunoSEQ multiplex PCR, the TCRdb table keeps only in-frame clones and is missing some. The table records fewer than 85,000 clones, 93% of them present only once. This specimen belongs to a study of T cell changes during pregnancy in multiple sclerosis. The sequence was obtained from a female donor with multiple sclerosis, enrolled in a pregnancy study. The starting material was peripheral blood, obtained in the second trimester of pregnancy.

The CDR3 region is CAISQGQVSNQPQHF. In DNA, the CDR3 is TGTGCCATCAGCCAAGGACAGGTTAGCAATCAGCCCCAGCATTTT. The V and J genes are TRBV10-3 and TRBJ1-5; TRBD1 matches at 7 bases. There are 15 residues in the CDR3. The germline V gene has CDR1 ENHRY and CDR2 SYGVKD. J lost 0 bases, V lost 6 bases, and 5 bases had no gene match.